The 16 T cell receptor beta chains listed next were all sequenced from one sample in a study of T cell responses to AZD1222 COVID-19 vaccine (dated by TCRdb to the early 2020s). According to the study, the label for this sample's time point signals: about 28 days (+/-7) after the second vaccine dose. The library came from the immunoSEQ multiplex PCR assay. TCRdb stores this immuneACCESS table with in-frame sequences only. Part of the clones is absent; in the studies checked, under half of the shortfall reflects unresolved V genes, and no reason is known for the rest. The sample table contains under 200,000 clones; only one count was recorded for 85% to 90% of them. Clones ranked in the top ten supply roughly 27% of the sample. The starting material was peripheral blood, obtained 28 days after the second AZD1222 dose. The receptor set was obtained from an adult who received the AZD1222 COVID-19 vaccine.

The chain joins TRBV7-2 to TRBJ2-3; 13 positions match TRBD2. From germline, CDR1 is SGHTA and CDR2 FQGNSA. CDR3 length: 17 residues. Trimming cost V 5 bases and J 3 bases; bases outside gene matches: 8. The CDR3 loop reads CASSGSQLAGGTDTQYF. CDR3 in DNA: TGTGCCAGCAGCGGAAGTCAACTAGCGGGAGGGACAGATACGCAGTATTTT.

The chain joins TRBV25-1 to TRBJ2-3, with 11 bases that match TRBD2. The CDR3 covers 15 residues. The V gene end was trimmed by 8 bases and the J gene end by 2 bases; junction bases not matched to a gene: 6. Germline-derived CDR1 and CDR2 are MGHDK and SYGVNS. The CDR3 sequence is CASSLAGAVTDTQYF. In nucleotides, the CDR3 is TGTGCCAGCTCACTAGCGGGAGCTGTCACAGATACGCAGTATTTT.

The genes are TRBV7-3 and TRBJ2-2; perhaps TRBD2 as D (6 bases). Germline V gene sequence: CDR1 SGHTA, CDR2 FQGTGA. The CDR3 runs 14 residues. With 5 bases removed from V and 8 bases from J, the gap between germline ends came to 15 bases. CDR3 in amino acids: CASSPLGLSGELFF. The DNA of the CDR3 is TGTGCCAGCAGCCCCCTGGGACTTAGTGGGGAGCTGTTTTTT.

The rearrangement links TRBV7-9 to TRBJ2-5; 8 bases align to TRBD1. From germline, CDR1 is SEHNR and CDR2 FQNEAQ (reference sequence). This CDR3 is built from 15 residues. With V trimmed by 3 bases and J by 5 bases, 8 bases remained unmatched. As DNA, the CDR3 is TGTGCCAGCAGCTTCGGAGACAGGGGCTCGGAGACCCAGTACTTC. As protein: CASSFGDRGSETQYF.

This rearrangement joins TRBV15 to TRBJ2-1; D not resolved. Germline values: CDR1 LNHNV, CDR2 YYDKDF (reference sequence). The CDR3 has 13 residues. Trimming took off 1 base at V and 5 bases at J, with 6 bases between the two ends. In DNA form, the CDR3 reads TGTGCCACCAGCAGAGCGAACAACAATGAGCAGTTCTTC. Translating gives CATSRANNNEQFF.

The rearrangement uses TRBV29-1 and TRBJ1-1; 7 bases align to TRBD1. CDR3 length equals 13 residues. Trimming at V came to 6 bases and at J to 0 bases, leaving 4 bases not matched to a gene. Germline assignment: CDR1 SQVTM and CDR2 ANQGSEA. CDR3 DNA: TGCAGCGTCCGGACAGGAATGAACACTGAAGCTTTCTTT. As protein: CSVRTGMNTEAFF. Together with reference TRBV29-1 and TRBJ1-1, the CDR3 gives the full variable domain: SAVISQKPSRDICQRGTSLTIQCQVDSQVTMMFWYRQQPGQSLTLIATANQGSEATYESGFVIDKFPISRPNLTFSTLTVSNMSPEDSSIYLCSVRTGMNTEAFFGQGTRLTVV.

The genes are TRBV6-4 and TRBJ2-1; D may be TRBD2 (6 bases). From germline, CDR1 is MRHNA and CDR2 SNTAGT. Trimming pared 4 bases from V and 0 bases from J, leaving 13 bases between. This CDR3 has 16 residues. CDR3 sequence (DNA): TGTGCCAGCAGTGCCTCTCTAGCGAGCTCCTACAATGAGCAGTTCTTC. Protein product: CASSASLASSYNEQFF.

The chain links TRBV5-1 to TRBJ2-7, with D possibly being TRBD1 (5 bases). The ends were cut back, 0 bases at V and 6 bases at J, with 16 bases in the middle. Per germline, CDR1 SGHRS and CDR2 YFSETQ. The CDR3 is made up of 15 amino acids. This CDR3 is CASSLVSTGPPEQYF. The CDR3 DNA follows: TGCGCCAGCAGCTTGGTTTCCACAGGTCCCCCCGAGCAGTACTTC.

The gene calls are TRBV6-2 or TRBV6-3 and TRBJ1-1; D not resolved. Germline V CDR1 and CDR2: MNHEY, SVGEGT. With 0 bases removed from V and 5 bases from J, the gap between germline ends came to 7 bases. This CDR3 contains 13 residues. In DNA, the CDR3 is TGTGCCAGCAGTTACTCGTTGGGGACTGAAGCTTTCTTT. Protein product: CASSYSLGTEAFF.

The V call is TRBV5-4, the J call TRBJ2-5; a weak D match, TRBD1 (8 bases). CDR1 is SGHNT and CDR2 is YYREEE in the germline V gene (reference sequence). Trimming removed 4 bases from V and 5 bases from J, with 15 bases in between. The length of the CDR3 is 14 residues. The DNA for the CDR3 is TGTGCCAGCAGCGTGAACAGGGGGGGGGAGACCCAGTACTTC. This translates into CASSVNRGGETQYF.

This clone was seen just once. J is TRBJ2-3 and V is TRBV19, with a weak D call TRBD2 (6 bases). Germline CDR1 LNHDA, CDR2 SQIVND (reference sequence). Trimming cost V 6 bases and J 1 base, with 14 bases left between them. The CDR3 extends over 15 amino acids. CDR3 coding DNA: TGTGCCAGTAGCAGGGTCGGGGGAGGCACAGATACGCAGTATTTT. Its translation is CASSRVGGGTDTQYF.

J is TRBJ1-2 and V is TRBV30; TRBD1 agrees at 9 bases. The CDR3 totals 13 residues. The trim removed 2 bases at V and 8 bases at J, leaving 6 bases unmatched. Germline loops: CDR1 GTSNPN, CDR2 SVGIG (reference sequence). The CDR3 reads CAWSPQGAGGYTF. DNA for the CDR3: TGTGCCTGGAGTCCACAGGGGGCCGGCGGCTACACCTTC.

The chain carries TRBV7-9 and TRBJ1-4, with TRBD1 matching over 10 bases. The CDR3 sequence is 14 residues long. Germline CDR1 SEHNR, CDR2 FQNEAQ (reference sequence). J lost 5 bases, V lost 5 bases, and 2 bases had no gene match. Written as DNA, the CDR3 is TGTGCCAGCAGCCCGGGACAGGGGAATGAAAAACTGTTTTTT. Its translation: CASSPGQGNEKLFF.

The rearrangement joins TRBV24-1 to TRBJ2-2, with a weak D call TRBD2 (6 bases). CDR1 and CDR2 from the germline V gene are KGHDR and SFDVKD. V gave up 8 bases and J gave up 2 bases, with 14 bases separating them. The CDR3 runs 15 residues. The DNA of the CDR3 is TGTGCCACCACTCCTGGCGGGACCAACACCGGGGAGCTGTTTTTT. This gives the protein CATTPGGTNTGELFF.

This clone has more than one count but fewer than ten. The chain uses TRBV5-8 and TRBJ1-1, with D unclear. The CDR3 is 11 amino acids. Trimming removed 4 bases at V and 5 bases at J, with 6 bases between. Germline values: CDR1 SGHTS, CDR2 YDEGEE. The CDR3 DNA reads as TGTGCCAGCAGCCACCGTACTGAAGCTTTCTTT. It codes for CASSHRTEAFF.

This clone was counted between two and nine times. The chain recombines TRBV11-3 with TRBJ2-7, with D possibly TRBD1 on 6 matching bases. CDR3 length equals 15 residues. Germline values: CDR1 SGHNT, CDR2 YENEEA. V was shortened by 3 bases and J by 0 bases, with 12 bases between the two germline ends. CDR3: CASSFGKGGSYEQYF. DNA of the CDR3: TGTGCCAGCAGCTTCGGGAAAGGGGGCTCCTACGAGCAGTACTTC.